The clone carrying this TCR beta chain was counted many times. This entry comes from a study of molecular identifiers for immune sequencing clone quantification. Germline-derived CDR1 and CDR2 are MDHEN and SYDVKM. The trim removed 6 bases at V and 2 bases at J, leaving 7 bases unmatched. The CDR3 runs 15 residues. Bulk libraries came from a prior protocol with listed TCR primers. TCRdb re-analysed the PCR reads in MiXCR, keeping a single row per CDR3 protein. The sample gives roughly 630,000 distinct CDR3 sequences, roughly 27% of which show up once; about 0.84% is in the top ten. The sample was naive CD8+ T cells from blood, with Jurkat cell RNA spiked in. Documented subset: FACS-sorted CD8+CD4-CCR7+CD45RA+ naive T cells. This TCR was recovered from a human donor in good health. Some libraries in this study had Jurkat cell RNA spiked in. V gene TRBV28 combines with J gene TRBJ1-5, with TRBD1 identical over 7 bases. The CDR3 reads CASSQTGVRNQPQHF. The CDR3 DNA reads TGTGCCAGCAGCCAAACAGGGGTTCGCAATCAGCCCCAGCATTTT.